Each of the 21 T cell receptor beta chains below was sequenced from the same sample in a study of cytomegalovirus exposure and HLA in healthy donors. The PCR had 60 Vbeta and 13 Jbeta primers. Here immunoSEQ multiplex PCR was the method, and the copy in TCRdb shows in-frame clones only, minus some. The sample includes 160,000 or so clones, roughly 85% of them seen just once. The material sequenced was PBMCs. The receptors were sampled from a woman aged 40 to 49 in good health and CMV-seronegative.

The J gene is TRBJ2-1, the V gene TRBV5-6, with D perhaps matching TRBD2 (6 bases). Germline V gives CDR1 SGHDT, CDR2 YYEEEE. The V gene lost 2 bases and the J gene lost 0 bases, with 12 bases spanning the gap. The CDR3 length is 16 residues. The CDR3 protein is CASSFYGTYSYNEQFF. DNA for the CDR3: TGTGCCAGCAGCTTTTATGGGACTTACTCCTACAATGAGCAGTTCTTC.

The gene calls are TRBV19 and TRBJ2-2, with 8 nucleotides matching TRBD1. V dropped 9 bases and J dropped 4; count of bases not matched to a gene: 7. This CDR3 has 14 residues. Germline CDR1 LNHDA, CDR2 SQIVND (reference sequence). CDR3 DNA sequence: TGTGCCAGCCTTGAGCAGGGGGCCACCGGGGAGCTGTTTTTT. It translates to CASLEQGATGELFF.

The chain links TRBV13 to TRBJ1-2, with D perhaps matching TRBD1 (6 bases). The germline V gene encodes CDR1 PRHDT and CDR2 FYEKMQ (reference sequence). V lost 3 bases and J 4 bases, leaving 18 bases between the germline ends. CDR3 size: 16 residues. The CDR3 DNA is TGTGCCAGCAGCTTCCGACAGGAAATTCCTCCCTATGGCTACACCTTC. Translating gives CASSFRQEIPPYGYTF.

The chain recombines TRBV7-2 with TRBJ2-3; no clear D gene. The CDR3 totals 15 residues. Trimming cost V 1 base and J 5 bases, with 13 bases left between them. The V gene's germline CDR1 is SGHTA and CDR2 FQGNSA. The CDR3, as DNA: TGTGCCAGCAGCTTAGATGCGGCTAGAGGAGATACGCAGTATTTT. It translates to CASSLDAARGDTQYF. Filled out from reference TRBV7-2 and TRBJ2-3, the complete variable domain reads GAGVSQSPSNKVTEKGKDVELRCDPISGHTALYWYRQSLGQGLEFLIYFQGNSAPDKSGLPSDRFSAERTGGSVSTLTIQRTQQEDSAVYLCASSLDAARGDTQYFGPGTRLTVL.

The chain couples TRBV10-3 to TRBJ2-7, with a tentative D call TRBD1 (6 bases). The V end was cut by 4 bases, the J end by 0 bases, with 16 bases between. The germline CDR1 and CDR2 sequences are ENHRY and SYGVKD. The CDR3 runs 16 residues. CDR3 region: CAISASTGPSSYEQYF. CDR3 nucleotides: TGTGCCATCAGTGCCTCTACAGGGCCTAGCTCCTACGAGCAGTACTTC.

The chain links TRBV5-1 to TRBJ2-1; 8 bases map to TRBD1. The J segment lost 4 bases and the V segment lost 4 bases, leaving 7 bases of the junction unmatched. CDR1 is SGHRS, CDR2 YFSETQ, per germline. The CDR3 totals 15 residues. CDR3 sequence reads: CASSHGDRTYNEQFF. Written as DNA, the CDR3 is TGCGCCAGCAGCCACGGGGACAGGACTTACAATGAGCAGTTCTTC.

This clone was recorded a few times. V and J are TRBV7-9 and TRBJ2-7, with 8 nucleotides matching TRBD1. J was trimmed by 6 bases and V by 1 base; bases with no gene match: 8. The length of the CDR3 is 15 residues. Germline values: CDR1 SEHNR, CDR2 FQNEAQ (reference sequence). CDR3 in DNA: TGTGCCAGCAGCTTAGACACCAGGGGGCAAGGCGAGCAGTACTTC. This sequence encodes CASSLDTRGQGEQYF.

CDR3 amino acids: CASSFTGFNYGYTF. The CDR3 DNA reads as TGTGCCAGCAGTTTTACAGGGTTTAACTATGGCTACACCTTC. The V call is TRBV27, the J call TRBJ1-2; maybe TRBD1 (6 bases). The CDR3 loop spans 14 amino acids. In germline, CDR1 is MNHEY, CDR2 SMNVEV (reference sequence). Deletions cut 3 bases from V and 1 base from J, with 9 bases between.

This clone was detected a few times. The chain combines TRBV7-9 with TRBJ2-7; TRBD2 is a possible D gene (5 bases). This CDR3 is built from 13 residues. The germline V gene has CDR1 SEHNR and CDR2 FQNEAQ (reference sequence). Deletions cut 4 bases from V and 1 base from J, with 8 bases between. CDR3 residues: CASSSWESYEQYF. The CDR3 DNA reads as TGTGCCAGCAGCTCCTGGGAGTCCTACGAGCAGTACTTC.

The V gene is TRBV27, the J gene TRBJ1-2; 12 nucleotides line up with TRBD1. The junction had 6 bases not matched to a gene; V was cut back by 2 bases and J by 8 bases. CDR1 and CDR2 from the germline V gene are MNHEY and SMNVEV (reference sequence). CDR3 length: 15 residues. The CDR3 is CASSLAGQGAGGYTF. The CDR3, as DNA: TGTGCCAGCAGTTTAGCGGGACAGGGGGCGGGGGGCTACACCTTC.

J is TRBJ2-5 and V is TRBV7-9, with 7 bases that match TRBD1. After removal of 5 bases from V and 5 bases from J, the junction contained 8 bases not matched to a gene. CDR1 and CDR2 from the germline V gene are SEHNR and FQNEAQ (reference sequence). The CDR3 runs 14 residues. CDR3: CASSQNTGAETQYF. CDR3 in DNA: TGTGCCAGCAGCCAAAACACAGGGGCGGAGACCCAGTACTTC.

The chain combines TRBV29-1 with TRBJ2-3; 7 bases align to TRBD2. This CDR3 spans 15 amino acids. Germline CDR1 and CDR2: SQVTM and ANQGSEA. Losses at the gene ends were 3 bases for V and 0 bases for J; bases not matched to a gene: 6. CDR3 nucleotide sequence: TGCAGCGTTGACTGGCGGGGGTCTAGCACAGATACGCAGTATTTT. Translated, it gives CSVDWRGSSTDTQYF.

This chain joins TRBV6-5 and TRBJ2-2; D is undetermined. CDR1 and CDR2 from the germline V gene are MNHEY and SVGAGI. V gave up 5 bases and J gave up 1 base, with 8 bases separating them. CDR3 length: 14 amino acids. Written as DNA, the CDR3 is TGTGCCAGCAGTGAATGGCTGAACACCGGGGAGCTGTTTTTT. It translates to CASSEWLNTGELFF.

This chain's CDR3 is CAISRQEGNYGYTF. The CDR3 nucleotides read TGTGCCATCTCCCGACAGGAAGGTAACTATGGCTACACCTTC. J is TRBJ1-2 and V is TRBV10-3; a possible D gene is TRBD1 (6 bases). The germline V gene encodes CDR1 ENHRY and CDR2 SYGVKD. Between the trimmed V and J ends, which lost 8 bases and 1 base, there was a span of 14 bases. The CDR3 covers 14 residues.

This clone has only one observation. The chain uses TRBV28 and TRBJ1-5; no clear D gene. The CDR3 totals 14 residues. The germline CDR1 and CDR2 sequences are MDHEN and SYDVKM. Trimming stripped 6 bases from V and 9 bases from J, with 18 bases between. The CDR3 coding sequence is TGTGCCAGCAGCCCCCCTTTGGCGGTAGGGCCCCAGCATTTT. It specifies CASSPPLAVGPQHF.

The genes are TRBV5-8 and TRBJ2-1, with a weak D call TRBD2 (6 bases). Germline loops: CDR1 SGHTS, CDR2 YDEGEE. The CDR3 has 14 residues. V lost 4 bases to trimming and J lost 5 bases, with 13 bases between them. CDR3 residues: CASSLGTFNNEQFF. The CDR3 DNA follows: TGTGCCAGCAGCCTCGGGACTTTTAACAATGAGCAGTTCTTC.

This clone was recorded once. The rearrangement uses TRBV6-1 and TRBJ2-1; TRBD1 aligns across 9 bases. Germline values: CDR1 MNHNS, CDR2 SASEGT. J lost 10 bases, V lost 6 bases, and 13 bases had no gene match. The CDR3 is made up of 15 amino acids. CDR3 protein: CASSPDRDRVEEQFF. The CDR3 bases are TGTGCCAGCAGCCCCGACAGGGACAGGGTTGAGGAGCAGTTCTTC.

This chain links TRBV6-5 with TRBJ2-7; 9 bases are a match to TRBD2. V trimming: 6 bases; J trimming: 2 bases; junction bases outside the gene matches: 8. The CDR3 runs to 15 residues. Germline CDR1 and CDR2: MNHEY and SVGAGI. Here the CDR3 reads CASRPASGVTYEQYF. CDR3 DNA sequence: TGTGCCAGCAGACCCGCTAGCGGGGTCACCTACGAGCAGTACTTC.

The gene calls are TRBV2 and TRBJ2-7; 7 bases map to TRBD1. Germline values: CDR1 SNHLY, CDR2 FYNNEI. The CDR3 spans 14 residues. The V and J ends lost 4 bases and 0 bases, in that order; junction bases with no gene match: 3. In DNA, the CDR3 is TGTGCCAGCAGTGGGGACAGAAGCTCCTACGAGCAGTACTTC. It is translated as CASSGDRSSYEQYF. The full variable domain, in which reference TRBV2 and TRBJ2-7 provide the parts outside the CDR3, is EPEVTQTPSHQVTQMGQEVILRCVPISNHLYFYWYRQILGQKVEFLVSFYNNEISEKSEIFDDQFSVERPDGSNFTLKIRSTKLEDSAMYFCASSGDRSSYEQYFGPGTRLTVT.

This clone was detected a few times. The V and J genes are TRBV5-6 and TRBJ1-5; maybe TRBD1 (5 bases). The CDR3 runs to 16 residues. The V and J ends lost 4 bases and 3 bases respectively, with 17 bases between them. Germline CDR1 reads SGHDT; CDR2 reads YYEEEE. The CDR3 DNA sequence: TGTGCCAGCAGCCGGGACGCAGGGAGGTCCAATCAGCCCCAGCATTTT. Translation gives CASSRDAGRSNQPQHF. The entire variable domain, with the rest obtained from reference TRBV5-6 and TRBJ1-5, is as follows: DAGVTQSPTHLIKTRGQQVTLRCSPKSGHDTVSWYQQALGQGPQFIFQYYEEEERQRGNFPDRFSGHQFPNYSSELNVNALLLGDSALYLCASSRDAGRSNQPQHFGDGTRLSIL.

V is TRBV7-2 and J is TRBJ2-7; 7 bases line up with TRBD1. The germline V gene encodes CDR1 SGHTA and CDR2 FQGNSA. There are 16 residues in the CDR3. Trimming at V came to 1 base and at J to 1 base, leaving 7 bases not matched to a gene. CDR3 in DNA: TGTGCCAGCAGCTTAGTGGGGTCAGGGGGTTCCTACGAGCAGTACTTC. Its protein is CASSLVGSGGSYEQYF. Together with reference TRBV7-2 and TRBJ2-7, the CDR3 gives the full variable domain: GAGVSQSPSNKVTEKGKDVELRCDPISGHTALYWYRQSLGQGLEFLIYFQGNSAPDKSGLPSDRFSAERTGGSVSTLTIQRTQQEDSAVYLCASSLVGSGGSYEQYFGPGTRLTVT.